This T cell receptor (beta chain) was found in a study of blood T cell repertoires in COVID-19. Study details: Samples representing acute and convalescent COVID-19 were sourced from the United States, Italy and Spain. Sources were T cells, B-cell-depleted T cells, or PBMCs; the material itself was cDNA or gDNA.

Per the original methods: From reference gene primer amplification, estimates of nucleated cell counts were derived. Sequencing used immunoSEQ multiplex PCR; TCRdb keeps in-frame clones, though not all of them. That table is the source of V, J and clone size, and D and trimming were worked out from the DNA. Here the sample spans under 250,000 clones, about 80% being singletons. Germline loops: CDR1 MNHEY, CDR2 SVGAGI. The CDR3 sequence is 12 residues long. The V end lost 10 bases, the J end lost 4 bases, and 13 bases lay between the germline ends. The source material was peripheral blood. This TCR came from a man between 50 and 59 years old with active or convalescent COVID-19. J is TRBJ1-2 and V is TRBV6-5; D unclear. The CDR3 DNA reads as TGTGCCATCACGGGATATTCCTATGGCTACACCTTC. This codes for CAITGYSYGYTF.